This T cell receptor (beta chain) is from a study of post-analysis software for immune sequencing data. Study-level results: The F measure placed samples prepared in the same batch into strongly shared clusters. Elevated frequency relative to controls characterized several TRBV segments in patients, TRBV5-6, TRBV5-1 and TRBV20-1 among them. The normalized Chao1 diversity of multiple sclerosis patients was significantly lower than that of controls.

With respect to this clonotype: What it recognizes is unknown.

Unique molecular identifiers tagged the TCR beta cDNA libraries. One entry per CDR3 protein, called by TCRdb with MiXCR from the PCR reads. Found here are a few hundred thousand distinct CDR3 sequences, less than 40% of them singletons; the top ten hold around 15%. The CDR3 has 15 amino acids. V lost 2 bases and J lost 6; bases outside the gene matches: 9. Germline-derived CDR1 and CDR2 are SEHNR and FQNEAQ (reference sequence). The sequencing input was blood. V and J are TRBV7-9 and TRBJ1-2, with 7 nucleotides matching TRBD1. The sequence came from a girl aged 5-17 years with multiple sclerosis. This chain's CDR3 is CASSLRANTGDGYTF. The CDR3 coding sequence is TGTGCCAGCAGCTTACGGGCCAATACAGGGGATGGCTACACCTTC.